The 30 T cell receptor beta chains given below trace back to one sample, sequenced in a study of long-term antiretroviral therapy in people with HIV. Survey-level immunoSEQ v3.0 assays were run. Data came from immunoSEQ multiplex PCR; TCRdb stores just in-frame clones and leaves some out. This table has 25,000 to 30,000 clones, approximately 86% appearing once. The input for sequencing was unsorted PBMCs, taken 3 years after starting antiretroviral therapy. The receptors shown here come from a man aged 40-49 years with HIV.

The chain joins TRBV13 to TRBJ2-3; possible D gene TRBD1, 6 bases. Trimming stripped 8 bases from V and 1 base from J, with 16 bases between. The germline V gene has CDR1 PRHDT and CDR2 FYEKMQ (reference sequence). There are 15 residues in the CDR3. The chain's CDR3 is CASYPFGQRTDTQYF. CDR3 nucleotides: TGTGCCAGCTATCCCTTCGGACAGCGCACAGATACGCAGTATTTT.

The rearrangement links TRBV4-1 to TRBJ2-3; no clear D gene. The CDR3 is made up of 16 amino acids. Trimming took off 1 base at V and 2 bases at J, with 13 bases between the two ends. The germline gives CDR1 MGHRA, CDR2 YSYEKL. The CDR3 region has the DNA TGCGCCAGCAGCCAAGTGGGGTCCACACACACAGATACGCAGTATTTT. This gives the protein CASSQVGSTHTDTQYF.

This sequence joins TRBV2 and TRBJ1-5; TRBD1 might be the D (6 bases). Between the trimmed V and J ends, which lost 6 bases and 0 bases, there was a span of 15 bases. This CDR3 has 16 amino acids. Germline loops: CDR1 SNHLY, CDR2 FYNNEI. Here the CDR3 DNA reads TGTGCCAGCAGACAGGGTAGGGGGTATAGCAATCAGCCCCAGCATTTT. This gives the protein CASRQGRGYSNQPQHF.

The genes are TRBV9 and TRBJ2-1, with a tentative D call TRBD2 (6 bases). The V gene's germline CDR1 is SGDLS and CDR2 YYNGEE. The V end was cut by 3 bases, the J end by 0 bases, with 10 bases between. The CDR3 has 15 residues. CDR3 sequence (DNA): TGTGCCAGCAGCGAGCGGGTCTACTCCTACAATGAGCAGTTCTTC. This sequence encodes CASSERVYSYNEQFF.

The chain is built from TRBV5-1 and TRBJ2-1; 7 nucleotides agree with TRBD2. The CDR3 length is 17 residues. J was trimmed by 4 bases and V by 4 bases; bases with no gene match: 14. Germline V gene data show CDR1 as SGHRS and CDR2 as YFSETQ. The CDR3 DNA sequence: TGCGCCAGCAGCCTACCTGGGGGACTACCCTTTTACAATGAGCAGTTCTTC. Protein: CASSLPGGLPFYNEQFF.

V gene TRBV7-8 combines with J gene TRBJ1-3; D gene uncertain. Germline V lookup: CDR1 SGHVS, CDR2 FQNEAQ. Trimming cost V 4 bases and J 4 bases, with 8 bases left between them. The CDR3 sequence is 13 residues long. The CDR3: CASSSAGGNTIYF. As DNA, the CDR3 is TGTGCCAGCAGCTCGGCCGGGGGAAACACCATATATTTT.

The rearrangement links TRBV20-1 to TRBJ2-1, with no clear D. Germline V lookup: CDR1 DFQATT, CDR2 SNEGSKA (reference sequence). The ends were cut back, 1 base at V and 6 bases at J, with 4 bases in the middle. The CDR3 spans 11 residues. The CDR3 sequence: CSARAFNEQFF. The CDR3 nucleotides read TGCAGTGCTAGAGCCTTCAATGAGCAGTTCTTC.

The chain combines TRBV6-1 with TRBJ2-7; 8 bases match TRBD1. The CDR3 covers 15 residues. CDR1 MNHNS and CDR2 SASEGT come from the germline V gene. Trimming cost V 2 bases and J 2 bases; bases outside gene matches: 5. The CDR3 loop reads CASSESPQGAYEQYF. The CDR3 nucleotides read TGTGCCAGCAGTGAATCCCCACAGGGGGCCTACGAGCAGTACTTC.

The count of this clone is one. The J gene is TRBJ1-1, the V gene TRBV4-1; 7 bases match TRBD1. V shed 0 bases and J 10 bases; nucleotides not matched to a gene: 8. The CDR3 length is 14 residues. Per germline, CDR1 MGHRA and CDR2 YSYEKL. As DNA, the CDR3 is TGCGCCAGCAGCCAAGATGGGAGGGGGCATTCAGCTTTCTTT. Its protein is CASSQDGRGHSAFF.

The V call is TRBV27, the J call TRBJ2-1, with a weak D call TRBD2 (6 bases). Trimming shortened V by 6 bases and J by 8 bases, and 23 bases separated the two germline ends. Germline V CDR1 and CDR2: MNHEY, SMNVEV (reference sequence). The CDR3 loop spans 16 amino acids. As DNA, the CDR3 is TGTGCCAGCAGGTTAATTAGCGGAGGCCCGATTCATGAGCAGTTCTTC. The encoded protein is CASRLISGGPIHEQFF.

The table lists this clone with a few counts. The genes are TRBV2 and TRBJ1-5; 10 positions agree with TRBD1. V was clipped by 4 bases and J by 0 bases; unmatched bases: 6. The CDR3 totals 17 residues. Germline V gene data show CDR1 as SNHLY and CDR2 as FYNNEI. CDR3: CASSGTGGLYSNQPQHF. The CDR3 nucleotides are TGTGCCAGCAGTGGGACAGGGGGGCTTTATAGCAATCAGCCCCAGCATTTT. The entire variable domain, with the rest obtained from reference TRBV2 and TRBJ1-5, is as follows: EPEVTQTPSHQVTQMGQEVILRCVPISNHLYFYWYRQILGQKVEFLVSFYNNEISEKSEIFDDQFSVERPDGSNFTLKIRSTKLEDSAMYFCASSGTGGLYSNQPQHFGDGTRLSIL.

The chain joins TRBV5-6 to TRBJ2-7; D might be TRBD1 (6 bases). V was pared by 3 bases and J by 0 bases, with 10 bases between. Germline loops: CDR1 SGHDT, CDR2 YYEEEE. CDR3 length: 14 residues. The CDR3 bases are TGTGCCAGCAGCTCCAGGGACACCTCCTACGAGCAGTACTTC. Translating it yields CASSSRDTSYEQYF.

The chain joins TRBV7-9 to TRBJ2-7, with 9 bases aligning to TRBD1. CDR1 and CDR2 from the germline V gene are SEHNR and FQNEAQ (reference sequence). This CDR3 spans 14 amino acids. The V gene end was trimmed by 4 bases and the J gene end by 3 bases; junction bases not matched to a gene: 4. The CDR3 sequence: CASSWGQGLYEQYF. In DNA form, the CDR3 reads TGTGCCAGCAGCTGGGGACAGGGTCTCTACGAGCAGTACTTC.

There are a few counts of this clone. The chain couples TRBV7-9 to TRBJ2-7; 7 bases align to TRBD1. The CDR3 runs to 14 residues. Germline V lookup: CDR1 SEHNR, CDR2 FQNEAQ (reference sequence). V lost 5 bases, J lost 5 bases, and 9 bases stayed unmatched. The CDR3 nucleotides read TGTGCCAGCAGCACGGAGGACAGGATCGACGAGCAGTACTTC. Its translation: CASSTEDRIDEQYF.

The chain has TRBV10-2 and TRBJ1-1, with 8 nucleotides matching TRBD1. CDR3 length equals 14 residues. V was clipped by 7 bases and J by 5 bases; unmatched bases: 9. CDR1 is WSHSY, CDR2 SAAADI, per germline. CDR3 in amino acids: CASNAQGAGTEAFF. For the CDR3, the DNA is TGCGCCAGCAATGCCCAGGGGGCGGGAACTGAAGCTTTCTTT.

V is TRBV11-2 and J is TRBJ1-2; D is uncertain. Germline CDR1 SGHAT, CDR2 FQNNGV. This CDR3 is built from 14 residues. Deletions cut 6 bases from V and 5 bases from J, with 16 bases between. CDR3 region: CASSYGSLLYGYTF. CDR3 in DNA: TGTGCCAGCAGTTACGGGTCCCTTCTTTATGGCTACACCTTC.

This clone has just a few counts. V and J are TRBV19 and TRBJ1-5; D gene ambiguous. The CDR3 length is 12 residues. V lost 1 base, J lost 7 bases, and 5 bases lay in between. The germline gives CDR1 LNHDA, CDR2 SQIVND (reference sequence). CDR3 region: CASSIGGQPQHF. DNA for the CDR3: TGTGCCAGTAGTATAGGTGGCCAGCCCCAGCATTTT.

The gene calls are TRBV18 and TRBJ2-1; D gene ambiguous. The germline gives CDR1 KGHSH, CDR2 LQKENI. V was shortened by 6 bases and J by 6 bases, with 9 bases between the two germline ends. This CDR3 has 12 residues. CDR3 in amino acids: CASSWIPNEQFF. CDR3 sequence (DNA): TGTGCCAGCTCGTGGATACCCAATGAGCAGTTCTTC.

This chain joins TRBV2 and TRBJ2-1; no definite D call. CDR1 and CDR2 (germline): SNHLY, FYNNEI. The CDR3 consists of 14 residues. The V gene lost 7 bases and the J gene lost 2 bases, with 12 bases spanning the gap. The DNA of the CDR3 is TGTGCCAGCATTATGAACGGAGCCTACAATGAGCAGTTCTTC. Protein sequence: CASIMNGAYNEQFF.

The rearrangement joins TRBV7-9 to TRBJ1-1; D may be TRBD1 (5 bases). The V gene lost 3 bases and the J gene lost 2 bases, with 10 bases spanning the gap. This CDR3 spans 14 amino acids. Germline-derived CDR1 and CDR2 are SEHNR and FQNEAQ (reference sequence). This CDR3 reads CASSFRQYNTEAFF. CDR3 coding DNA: TGTGCCAGCAGCTTCCGACAGTACAACACTGAAGCTTTCTTT.

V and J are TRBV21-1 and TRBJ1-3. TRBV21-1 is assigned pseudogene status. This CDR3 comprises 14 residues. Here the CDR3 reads CASSQSGPGNTIYF. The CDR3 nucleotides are TGTGCCAGCAGTCAAAGCGGACCTGGAAACACCATATATTTT.

The CDR3 reads CASSLAARASGLTYEQYF. The DNA for the CDR3 is TGTGCCAGCAGCTTAGCGGCTAGGGCTAGCGGGCTAACCTACGAGCAGTACTTC. The V and J genes are TRBV7-6 and TRBJ2-7; TRBD2 aligns across 8 bases. This CDR3 is built from 18 residues. Per germline, CDR1 SGHVS and CDR2 FNYEAQ. Unmatched junction bases numbered 12, after V lost 0 bases and J lost 2 bases. The whole variable domain, remainder taken from reference TRBV7-6 and TRBJ2-7, is GAGVSQSPRYKVTKRGQDVALRCDPISGHVSLYWYRQALGQGPEFLTYFNYEAQQDKSGLPNDRFSAERPEGSISTLTIQRTEQRDSAMYRCASSLAARASGLTYEQYFGPGTRLTVT.

CDR3 in amino acids: CASSAPGTGDEQYF. The DNA for the CDR3 is TGTGCCAGCAGCGCTCCCGGGACAGGGGACGAGCAGTACTTC. This chain connects TRBV11-3 to TRBJ2-7; the match to TRBD1 covers 10 bases. Germline V gives CDR1 SGHNT, CDR2 YENEEA. The V and J ends lost 5 bases and 5 bases, in that order; junction bases with no gene match: 6. The CDR3 has 14 amino acids.

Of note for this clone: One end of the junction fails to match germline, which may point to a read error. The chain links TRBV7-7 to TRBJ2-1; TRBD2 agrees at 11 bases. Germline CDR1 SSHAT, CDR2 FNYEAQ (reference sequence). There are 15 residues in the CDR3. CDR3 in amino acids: CASSLGTSGNNEQFF. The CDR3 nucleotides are TGTGCTAGCAGCTTAGGGACTAGCGGCAACAATGAGCAGTTCTTC.

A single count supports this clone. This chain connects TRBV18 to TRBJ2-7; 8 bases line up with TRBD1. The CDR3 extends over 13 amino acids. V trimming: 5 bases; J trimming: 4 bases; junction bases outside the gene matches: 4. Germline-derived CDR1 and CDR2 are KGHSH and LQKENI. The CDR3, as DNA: TGTGCCAGCTCAAGACAGGGGACTTACGAGCAGTACTTC. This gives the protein CASSRQGTYEQYF.

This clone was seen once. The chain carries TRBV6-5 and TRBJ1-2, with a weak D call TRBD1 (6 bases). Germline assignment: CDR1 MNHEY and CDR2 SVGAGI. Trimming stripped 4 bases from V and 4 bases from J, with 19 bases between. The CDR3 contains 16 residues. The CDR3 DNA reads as TGTGCCAGCAGTTCCCGGACAGACTCCCTTGGCTATGGCTACACCTTC. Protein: CASSSRTDSLGYGYTF.

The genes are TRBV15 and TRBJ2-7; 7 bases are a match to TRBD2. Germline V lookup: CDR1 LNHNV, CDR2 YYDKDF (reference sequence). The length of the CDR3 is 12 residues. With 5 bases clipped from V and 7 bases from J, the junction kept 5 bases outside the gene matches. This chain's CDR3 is CATSGGGMEQYF. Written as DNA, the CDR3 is TGTGCCACCAGCGGGGGGGGAATGGAGCAGTACTTC.

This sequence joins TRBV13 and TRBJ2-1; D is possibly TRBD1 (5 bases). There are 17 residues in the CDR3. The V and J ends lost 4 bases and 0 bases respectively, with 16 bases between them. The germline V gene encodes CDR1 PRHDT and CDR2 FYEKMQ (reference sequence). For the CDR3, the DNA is TGTGCCAGCAGCTCGAGCGCCAGGGCAGGCTCCTACAATGAGCAGTTCTTC. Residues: CASSSSARAGSYNEQFF.

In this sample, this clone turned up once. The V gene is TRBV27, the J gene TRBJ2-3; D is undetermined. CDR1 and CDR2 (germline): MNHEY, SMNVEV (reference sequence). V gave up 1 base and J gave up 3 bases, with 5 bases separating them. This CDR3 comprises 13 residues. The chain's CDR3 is CASSLLGTDTQYF. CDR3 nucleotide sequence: TGTGCCAGCAGTTTATTAGGGACAGATACGCAGTATTTT.

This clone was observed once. This CDR3 reads CASSLRNQPQHF. The CDR3 DNA is TGTGCCAGCAGCTTGCGTAATCAGCCCCAGCATTTT. The chain links TRBV5-6 to TRBJ1-5; no clear D gene. Trimming stripped 1 base from V and 4 bases from J, with 3 bases between. The CDR3 covers 12 residues. Germline lookup yields CDR1 SGHDT and CDR2 YYEEEE.